Listed here are 10 T cell receptor beta chains from one sample, sequenced in a study of T cells in Graves' hyperthyroidism and ophthalmopathy. TCR beta CDR3 regions were amplified from RNA. HTBI primers drove first-round RT-PCR of the TCR CDR3. One entry per CDR3 protein, called by TCRdb with MiXCR from the multiplex PCR reads. Of 500,000 to 600,000 distinct CDR3 sequences detected, roughly a sixth appear once; the ten largest clones hold 15% to 20%. Input material: blood. Every receptor here comes from a young woman with Graves' hyperthyroidism.

This clonotype was observed a handful of times. The chain carries TRBV6-9 and TRBJ2-3, with 9 positions matching TRBD1. CDR3 length: 14 residues. Trimming cost V 6 bases and J 5 bases; bases outside gene matches: 6. Germline CDR1 MNHGY, CDR2 SVAAGI. The CDR3 protein is CASRGTGYQDTQYF. CDR3 coding DNA: TGTGCCAGCAGAGGGACAGGGTATCAAGATACGCAGTATTTT.

Concerning this clonotype itself: This sequence may be a read error, since a much larger clone differs from it by one base. This rearrangement joins TRBV27 to TRBJ2-1, with a tentative D call TRBD2 (7 bases). The last part of the DNA fits TRBJ2-7 better; the J call may be wrong. The CDR3 totals 15 residues. Germline values: CDR1 MNHEY, CDR2 SMNVEV (reference sequence). CDR3 DNA: TGTGCCACGAACCGGGGGGCAGGAATCTACAATGAGCAGTACTTC. Translating it yields CATNRGAGIYNEQYF.

V usage is TRBV29-1 and J usage is TRBJ2-5; D possibly uses TRBD1 or TRBD2 (5 bases each). CDR1 is SQVTM, CDR2 ANQGSEA, per germline. CDR3 size: 13 residues. The V end was cut by 7 bases, the J end by 4 bases, with 16 bases between. CDR3 bases: TGCAGCGCCACGGGAAGGGGCGGAGAGACCCAGTACTTC. It specifies CSATGRGGETQYF. Supplemented by reference TRBV29-1 and TRBJ2-5, the full variable domain reads SAVISQKPSRDICQRGTSLTIQCQVDSQVTMMFWYRQQPGQSLTLIATANQGSEATYESGFVIDKFPISRPNLTFSTLTVSNMSPEDSSIYLCSATGRGGETQYFGPGTRLLVL.

The rearrangement joins TRBV15 to TRBJ2-1; 7 bases line up with TRBD1. The CDR3 spans 17 residues. V lost 5 bases, J lost 8 bases, and 18 bases stayed unmatched. Germline V gene data show CDR1 as LNHNV and CDR2 as YYDKDF (reference sequence). CDR3 DNA sequence: TGTGCCACCAGCGCTGGGACAGTAAGAAGTGGCGGCGATGAGCAGTTCTTC. Its protein product is CATSAGTVRSGGDEQFF.

V usage is TRBV7-9 and J usage is TRBJ2-7, with 7 bases that match TRBD1. Germline V gene lookup returns CDR1 SEHNR and CDR2 FQNEAQ (reference sequence). The J segment lost 4 bases and the V segment lost 5 bases, leaving 14 bases of the junction unmatched. This CDR3 has 16 amino acids. Written as DNA, the CDR3 is TGTGCCAGCAGCCCCAAGATCGGGACAGAAATTTACGAGCAGTACTTC. Its translation: CASSPKIGTEIYEQYF.

The chain links TRBV20-1 to TRBJ1-6; D remains ambiguous. Deletions cut 5 bases from V and 10 bases from J, with 12 bases between. The CDR3 has 12 amino acids. CDR1 is DFQATT and CDR2 is SNEGSKA in the germline V gene (reference sequence). This chain's CDR3 is CSARRVGSPLHF. CDR3 nucleotides: TGCAGTGCTCGGAGGGTAGGCTCACCCCTCCACTTT.

This clonotype was counted once. A much larger clone lies a single base off, so this may be a read error. The chain couples TRBV24-1 to TRBJ2-7; D tentatively fits TRBD1 or TRBD2 (6 bases each). Trimming cost V 5 bases and J 0 bases, with 13 bases left between them. The CDR3 length is 15 residues. The germline CDR1 and CDR2 sequences are KGHDR and SFDVKD. The CDR3 reads CATSAGARSSYEQYF. The CDR3 nucleotides read TGTGCCACCAGTGCGGGGGCCAGAAGCTCCTACGAGCAGTACTTC.

In regard to this clonotype: Relative to the germline gene, one junction end is altered; a read error may explain this. The rearrangement links TRBV5-6 to TRBJ2-7, with 8 bases identical to TRBD1. The length of the CDR3 is 13 residues. CDR1 SGHDT and CDR2 YYEEEE come from the germline V gene. DNA of the CDR3: TGTGCCAGCAGCTTGGGTCACACGGGGACAGGTAACTTC. Amino acids: CASSLGHTGTGNF.

In this sample, this clonotype turned up many times. This chain uses TRBV7-2 with TRBJ2-3, with 12 bases lining up with TRBD2. CDR1 is SGHTA, CDR2 FQGNSA, per germline. Trimming at V came to 2 bases and at J to 3 bases, leaving 3 bases not matched to a gene. The CDR3 contains 16 residues. The CDR3 sequence is CASSLPTSGGTDTQYF. CDR3 nucleotides: TGTGCCAGCAGCTTACCAACTAGCGGGGGGACAGATACGCAGTATTTT.

V usage is TRBV11-2 and J usage is TRBJ2-7, with TRBD2 as a possible D gene (6 bases). The CDR3 totals 13 residues. Per the germline V gene, CDR1 is SGHAT and CDR2 is FQNNGV. The V end was cut by 6 bases, the J end by 3 bases, with 12 bases between. The CDR3 sequence: CASRRTSSYEQYF. The CDR3 nucleotides are TGTGCCAGCAGACGCACTAGCAGCTACGAGCAGTACTTC.